Below are 3 T cell receptor beta chains sequenced from a single sample in a study of CD8 T cells in cerebrospinal fluid in Alzheimer's disease. TCRdb derives one entry per CDR3 protein from the 10x single-cell sequencing reads, leaving out DNA. This table lists roughly 800 distinct CDR3 sequences. The specimen was cerebrospinal fluid. These receptor sequences come from a human donor with Parkinson's disease.

This clonotype registers large by frequency. The V gene is TRBV7-3, the J gene TRBJ2-3. There are 14 residues in the CDR3. CDR1 and CDR2 (germline): SGHTA, FQGTGA. This CDR3 is CASSLTGRKNTQYF.

By frequency, this clonotype registers medium-sized (0.01 to 0.1%). This chain uses TRBV5-4 with TRBJ2-5; TCRdb's assignment of TRBD2 cannot be checked, as there is no DNA. CDR3 length: 15 amino acids. Germline values: CDR1 SGHNT, CDR2 YYREEE (reference sequence). The CDR3 sequence: CASSRGTSGEQTQYF. Looking up the rest from reference TRBV5-4 and TRBJ2-5 gives the full variable domain: ETGVTQSPTHLIKTRGQQVTLRCSSQSGHNTVSWYQQALGQGPQFIFQYYREEENGRGNFPPRFSGLQFPNYSSELNVNALELDDSALYLCASSRGTSGEQTQYFGPGTRLLVL.

CDR3 loop: CAWSGGAHGYTF. V and J are TRBV30 and TRBJ1-2. Germline V gives CDR1 GTSNPN, CDR2 SVGIG (reference sequence). The CDR3 spans 12 residues. Looking up the rest from reference TRBV30 and TRBJ1-2 gives the full variable domain: SQTIHQWPATLVQPVGSPLSLECTVEGTSNPNLYWYRQAAGRGLQLLFYSVGIGQISSEVPQNLSASRPQDRQFILSSKKLLLSDSGFYLCAWSGGAHGYTFGSGTRLTVV.